The TCR beta chain under discussion was sequenced for a study of Ad26.COV2.S vaccination and SARS-CoV-2 variants. Study summary: It was the COV1001 Ad26.COV2.S trial arm that included the donor.

Treatment denoted: about 20 received Ad26.COV2.S at low or high dose, single or two shots; several received placebo; per-sample allocation not given. After the first vaccine or placebo injection, samples were drawn on day 63. TCRdb's table, derived via immunoSEQ multiplex PCR, lists solely in-frame clones and lacks some. This sample yields about 350,000 clones, of which about 87% are seen a single time; 6.4% belongs to the top ten. The V and J ends lost 0 bases and 2 bases respectively, with 9 bases between them. The CDR3 is made up of 16 amino acids. Looked up from germline, CDR1 is SGDLS and CDR2 is YYNGEE.

This clonotype was obtained from a person between 18 and 59 years old who received the Ad26.COV2.S COVID-19 vaccine or a placebo. Material: peripheral blood, obtained in a trial of Ad26.COV2.S vaccine versus placebo. The V call is TRBV9, the J call TRBJ2-6; D remains unclear. The CDR3 protein is CASSVEYSPGANVLTF. The CDR3 bases are TGTGCCAGCAGCGTAGAATACAGCCCTGGGGCCAACGTCCTGACTTTC.